This T cell receptor beta chain was identified in a study of blood T cell repertoires in COVID-19. About the research overall: Donors in the United States, Italy and Spain gave samples during acute or convalescent COVID-19. T cells, B-cell-depleted T cells, or PBMCs supplied cDNA or gDNA.

As originally analysed: Estimation of nucleated cell counts was performed using reference gene primer amplification. Repertoires were generated with immunoSEQ multiplex PCR, while TCRdb's copy carries only in-frame clones and drops some. The V and J calls and clone size are taken from that table; D and trimming were inferred from the DNA. The table shows 250,000 to 300,000 clones, with about 90% occurring only once. Sequencing input: peripheral blood. The sequence derives from a woman between 50 and 59 years old who had recovered from COVID-19.

As DNA, the CDR3 is TGTGCCAGCAGCCTGAGGGACTTTCAAGAGACCCAGTACTTC. Protein sequence: CASSLRDFQETQYF. This chain joins TRBV3-1 (or the pseudogene TRBV3-2) and TRBJ2-5; a weak D match, TRBD2 (6 bases). Germline CDR1 LGHDT, CDR2 YNNKEL (reference sequence). V lost 4 bases, J lost 2 bases, and 11 bases lay in between. This CDR3 has 14 amino acids.